These T cell receptor beta chains were read from a single sample in a study of blood T cell repertoires in COVID-19. Profiled with immunoSEQ multiplex PCR; TCRdb holds only in-frame clones, not every one. The table has 50,000 to 65,000 clones, about two thirds seen once. Sequenced: peripheral blood. The receptor set was obtained from a woman in her sixties or seventies with COVID-19, enrolled during active disease. Each CDR3 is given with its conserved first and last residue. Each record gives: V gene, J gene, CDR3 length, clone size, D gene, CDR3 DNA, CDR3 protein. A D gene is named only where the DNA matches it firmly. Clone size is not always given. Where it is, it says once, few, many or a class for expanded clones.

V: TRBV3-1/TRBV3-2; J: TRBJ2-3; length: 16; size: -; D: TRBD2; DNA: TGTGCCAGCAGCCAAGATCCTAGCGGTACCACAGATACGCAGTATTTT; CDR3: CASSQDPSGTTDTQYF
V: TRBV19; J: TRBJ1-1; length: 14; size: -; D: -; DNA: TGTGCCAGTAGTATGGGAGGGGCGAACACTGAAGCTTTCTTT; CDR3: CASSMGGANTEAFF
V: TRBV19; J: TRBJ2-2; length: 16; size: -; D: TRBD1; DNA: TGTGCCAGTAGTGAACTACAGGGGGCAAACACCGGGGAGCTGTTTTTT; CDR3: CASSELQGANTGELFF
V: TRBV2; J: TRBJ2-1; length: 11; size: -; D: -; DNA: TGTGCCAGCAGTACTAGCTTTGAGCAGTTCTTC; CDR3: CASSTSFEQFF
V: TRBV19; J: TRBJ1-6; length: 12; size: few; D: -; DNA: TGTGCCAGTAGTAAAGGGGTTTCACCCCTCCACTTT; CDR3: CASSKGVSPLHF
V: TRBV6-2/TRBV6-3; J: TRBJ2-5; length: 13; size: once; D: -; DNA: TGTGCCAGCAGTTACTCATTTCTAGAGACCCAGTACTTC; CDR3: CASSYSFLETQYF
V: TRBV6-2/TRBV6-3; J: TRBJ2-3; length: 18; size: -; D: TRBD2; DNA: TGTGCCAGCAGCTTTCCCGTAGCGGGGGCCTCTAGCACAGATACGCAGTATTTT; CDR3: CASSFPVAGASSTDTQYF
V: TRBV7-9; J: TRBJ2-1; length: 19; size: -; D: TRBD2; DNA: TGTGCCAGCAGCGTACCCGGGACTAGCGGGCTGAGCTCCTACAATGAGCAGTTCTTC; CDR3: CASSVPGTSGLSSYNEQFF
V: TRBV5-1; J: TRBJ2-2; length: 14; size: many; D: -; DNA: TGCGCCAGCAGCTTACCCAGGGTCACCGGGGAGCTGTTTTTT; CDR3: CASSLPRVTGELFF
V: TRBV6-2/TRBV6-3; J: TRBJ1-5; length: 15; size: -; D: TRBD1; DNA: TGTGCCAGCAGCCCCTGGGACAGCCAATATCAGCCCCAGCATTTT; CDR3: CASSPWDSQYQPQHF
V: TRBV24-1; J: TRBJ2-2; length: 16; size: -; D: TRBD1; DNA: TGTGCCACCAGTGAACCCGGGACAGGACGTATCGGGGAGCTGTTTTTT; CDR3: CATSEPGTGRIGELFF
V: TRBV7-8; J: TRBJ1-2; length: 15; size: -; D: TRBD1; DNA: TGTGCCAGCAGCCCTCGGACAGGCGGTATCTATGGCTACACCTTC; CDR3: CASSPRTGGIYGYTF
V: TRBV18; J: TRBJ2-2; length: 13; size: -; D: -; DNA: TGTGCCAGCTCACCACCGACTAGCGGGGAGCTGTTTTTT; CDR3: CASSPPTSGELFF
V: TRBV24-1; J: TRBJ2-3; length: 16; size: few; D: -; DNA: TGTGCCACCAGTGATAAGCTAGCGCCCGGGACAGATACGCAGTATTTT; CDR3: CATSDKLAPGTDTQYF
V: TRBV7-8; J: TRBJ1-2; length: 13; size: -; D: -; DNA: TGTGCCAGCAGCTTAGCGGGGGCTGGTGGCTACACCTTC; CDR3: CASSLAGAGGYTF
V: TRBV6-6; J: TRBJ1-1; length: 14; size: few; D: -; DNA: TGTGCCAGCAGCCTCGGACAGATGAACACTGAAGCTTTCTTT; CDR3: CASSLGQMNTEAFF
V: TRBV10-3; J: TRBJ2-2; length: 14; size: -; D: -; DNA: TGTGCCATCAGTGAGTACGGTAACACCGGGGAGCTGTTTTTT; CDR3: CAISEYGNTGELFF
V: TRBV29-1; J: TRBJ2-1; length: 15; size: -; D: TRBD2; DNA: TGCAGCGTGGCTCCACTAGCGGGATCTTACAATGAGCAGTTCTTC; CDR3: CSVAPLAGSYNEQFF
V: TRBV11-3; J: TRBJ2-1; length: 11; size: -; D: -; DNA: TGTGCCAGCAGCTTTAGCAATGAGCAGTTCTTC; CDR3: CASSFSNEQFF
V: TRBV7-3; J: TRBJ2-1; length: 13; size: -; D: -; DNA: TGTGCCAGCAGCTTTAGTTCCAGGGATGAGCAGTTCTTC; CDR3: CASSFSSRDEQFF
V: TRBV11-2; J: TRBJ1-1; length: 13; size: -; D: -; DNA: TGTGCCAGCAGCGCTGACACCTACACTGAAGCTTTCTTT; CDR3: CASSADTYTEAFF
V: TRBV7-2; J: TRBJ2-1; length: 13; size: -; D: -; DNA: TGTGCCAGCAGCTCGGGTCCTCGAAATGAGCAGTTCTTC; CDR3: CASSSGPRNEQFF
V: TRBV28; J: TRBJ1-6; length: 14; size: once; D: -; DNA: TGTGCCAGCAGTTCTGTAGGAGATAATTCACCCCTCCACTTT; CDR3: CASSSVGDNSPLHF
V: TRBV10-3; J: TRBJ2-1; length: 16; size: -; D: TRBD2; DNA: TGTGCCATCAGCTCCCTAGGAGCGGGAGGAACGAATGAGCAGTTCTTC; CDR3: CAISSLGAGGTNEQFF
V: TRBV10-3; J: TRBJ2-7; length: 14; size: -; D: TRBD1; DNA: TGTGCCATCAGTGAGGGACAGGGCACCTACGAGCAGTACTTC; CDR3: CAISEGQGTYEQYF
V: TRBV20-1; J: TRBJ1-1; length: 11; size: -; D: -; DNA: TGCAGTGCTGTCCGGGGCACTGAAGCTTTCTTT; CDR3: CSAVRGTEAFF
V: TRBV2; J: TRBJ2-1; length: 15; size: -; D: -; DNA: TGTGCCAGCAGTGAAGAACAGGGCGCCTACAATGAGCAGTTCTTC; CDR3: CASSEEQGAYNEQFF
V: TRBV5-4; J: TRBJ2-1; length: 17; size: -; D: TRBD2; DNA: TGTGCCAGCAGCTTGAGCGGGGGGGTTAGCGGTGGCAATGAGCAGTTCTTC; CDR3: CASSLSGGVSGGNEQFF